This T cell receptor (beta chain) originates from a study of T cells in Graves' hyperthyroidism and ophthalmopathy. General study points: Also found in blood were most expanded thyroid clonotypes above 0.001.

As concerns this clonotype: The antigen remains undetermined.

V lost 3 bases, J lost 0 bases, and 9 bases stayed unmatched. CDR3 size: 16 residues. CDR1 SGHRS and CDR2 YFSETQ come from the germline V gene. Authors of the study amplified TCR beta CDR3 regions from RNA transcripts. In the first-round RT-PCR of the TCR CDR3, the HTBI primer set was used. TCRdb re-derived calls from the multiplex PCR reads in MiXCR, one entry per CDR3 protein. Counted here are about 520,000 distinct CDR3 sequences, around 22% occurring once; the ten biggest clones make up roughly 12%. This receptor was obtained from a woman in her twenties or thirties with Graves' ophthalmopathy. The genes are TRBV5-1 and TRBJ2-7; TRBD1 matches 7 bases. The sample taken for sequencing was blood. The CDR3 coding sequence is TGCGCCAGCAGCTGGGATCTGACAGGGAGCTCCTACGAGCAGTACTTC. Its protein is CASSWDLTGSSYEQYF.